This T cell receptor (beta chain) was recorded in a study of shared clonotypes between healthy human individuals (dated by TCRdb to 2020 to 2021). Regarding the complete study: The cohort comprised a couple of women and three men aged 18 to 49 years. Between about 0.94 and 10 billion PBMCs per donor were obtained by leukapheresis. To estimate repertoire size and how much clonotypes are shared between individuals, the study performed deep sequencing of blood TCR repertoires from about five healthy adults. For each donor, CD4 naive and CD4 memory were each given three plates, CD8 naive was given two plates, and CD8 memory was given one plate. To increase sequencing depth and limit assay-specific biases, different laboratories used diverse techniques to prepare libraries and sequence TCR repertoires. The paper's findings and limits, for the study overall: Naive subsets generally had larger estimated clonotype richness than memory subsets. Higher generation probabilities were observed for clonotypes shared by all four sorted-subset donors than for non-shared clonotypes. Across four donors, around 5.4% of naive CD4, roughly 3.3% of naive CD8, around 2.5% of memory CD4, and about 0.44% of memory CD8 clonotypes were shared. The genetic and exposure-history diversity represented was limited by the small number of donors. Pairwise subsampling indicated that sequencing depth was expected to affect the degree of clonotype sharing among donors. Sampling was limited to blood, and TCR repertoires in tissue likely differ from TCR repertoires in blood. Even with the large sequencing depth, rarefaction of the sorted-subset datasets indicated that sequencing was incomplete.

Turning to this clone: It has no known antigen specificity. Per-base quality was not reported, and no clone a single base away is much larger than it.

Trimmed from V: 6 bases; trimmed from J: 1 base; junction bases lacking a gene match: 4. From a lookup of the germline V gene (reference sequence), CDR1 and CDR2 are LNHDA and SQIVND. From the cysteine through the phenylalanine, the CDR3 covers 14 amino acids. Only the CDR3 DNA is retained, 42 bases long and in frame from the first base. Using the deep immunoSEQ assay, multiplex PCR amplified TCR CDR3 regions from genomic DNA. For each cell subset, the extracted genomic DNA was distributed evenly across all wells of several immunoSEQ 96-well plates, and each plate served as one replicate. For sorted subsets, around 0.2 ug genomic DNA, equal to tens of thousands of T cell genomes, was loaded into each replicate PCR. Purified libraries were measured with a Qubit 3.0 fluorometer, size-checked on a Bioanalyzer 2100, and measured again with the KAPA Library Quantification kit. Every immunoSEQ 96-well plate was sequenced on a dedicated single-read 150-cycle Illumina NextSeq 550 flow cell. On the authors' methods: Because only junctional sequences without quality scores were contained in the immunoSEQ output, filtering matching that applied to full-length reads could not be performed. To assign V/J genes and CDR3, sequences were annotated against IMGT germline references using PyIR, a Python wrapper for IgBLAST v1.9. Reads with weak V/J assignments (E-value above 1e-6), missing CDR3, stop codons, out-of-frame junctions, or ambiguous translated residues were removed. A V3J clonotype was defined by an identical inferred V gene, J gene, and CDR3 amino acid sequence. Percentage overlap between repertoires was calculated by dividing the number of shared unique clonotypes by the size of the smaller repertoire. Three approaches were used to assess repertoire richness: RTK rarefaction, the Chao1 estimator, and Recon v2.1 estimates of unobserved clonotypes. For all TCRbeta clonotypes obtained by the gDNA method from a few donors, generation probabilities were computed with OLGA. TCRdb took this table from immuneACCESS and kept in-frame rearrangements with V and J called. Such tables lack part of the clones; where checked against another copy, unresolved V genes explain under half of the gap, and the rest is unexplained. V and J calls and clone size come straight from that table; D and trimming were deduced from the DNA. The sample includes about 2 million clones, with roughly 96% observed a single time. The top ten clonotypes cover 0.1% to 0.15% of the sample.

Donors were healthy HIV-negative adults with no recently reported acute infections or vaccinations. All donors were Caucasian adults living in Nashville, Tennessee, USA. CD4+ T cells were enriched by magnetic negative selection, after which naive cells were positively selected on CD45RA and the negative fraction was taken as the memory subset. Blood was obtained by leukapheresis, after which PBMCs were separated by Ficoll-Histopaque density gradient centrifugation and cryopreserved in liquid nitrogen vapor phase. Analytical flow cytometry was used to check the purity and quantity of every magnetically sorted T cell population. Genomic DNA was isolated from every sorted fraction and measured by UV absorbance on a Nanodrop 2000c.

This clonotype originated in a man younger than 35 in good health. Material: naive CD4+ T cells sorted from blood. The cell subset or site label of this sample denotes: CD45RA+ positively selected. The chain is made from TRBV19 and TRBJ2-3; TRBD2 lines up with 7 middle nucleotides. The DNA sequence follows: TGTGCCAGTAGCCAGCGGGACCGCACAGATACGCAGTATTTT. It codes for CASSQRDRTDTQYF.